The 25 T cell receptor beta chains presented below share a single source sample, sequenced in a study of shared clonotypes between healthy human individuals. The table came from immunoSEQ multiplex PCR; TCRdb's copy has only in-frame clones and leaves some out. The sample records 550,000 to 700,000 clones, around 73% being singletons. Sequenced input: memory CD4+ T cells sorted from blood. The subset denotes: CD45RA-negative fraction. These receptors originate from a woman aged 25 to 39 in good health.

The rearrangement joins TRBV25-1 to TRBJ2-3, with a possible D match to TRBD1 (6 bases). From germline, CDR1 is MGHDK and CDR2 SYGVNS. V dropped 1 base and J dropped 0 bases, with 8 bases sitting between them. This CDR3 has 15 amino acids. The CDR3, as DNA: TGTGCCAGCAGTGAATCTACAGGGAGCACAGATACGCAGTATTTT. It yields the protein CASSESTGSTDTQYF.

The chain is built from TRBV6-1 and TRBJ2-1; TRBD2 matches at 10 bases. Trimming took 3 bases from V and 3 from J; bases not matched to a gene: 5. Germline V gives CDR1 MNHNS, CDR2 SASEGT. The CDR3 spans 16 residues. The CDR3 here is CASSDLTSGNYNEQFF. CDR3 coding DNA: TGTGCCAGCAGTGACCTCACTAGCGGGAACTACAATGAGCAGTTCTTC.

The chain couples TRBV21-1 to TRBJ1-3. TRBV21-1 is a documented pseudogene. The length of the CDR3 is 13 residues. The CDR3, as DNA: TGTGCCAGCAGCAAAGAAGCTGGAAACACCATATATTTT. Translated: CASSKEAGNTIYF.

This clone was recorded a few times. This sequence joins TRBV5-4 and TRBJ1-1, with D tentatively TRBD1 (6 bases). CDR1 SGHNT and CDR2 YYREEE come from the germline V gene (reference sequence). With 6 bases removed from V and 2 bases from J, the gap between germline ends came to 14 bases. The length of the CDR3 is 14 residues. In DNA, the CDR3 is TGTGCCAGCAAACGACAGGACGTAAACACTGAAGCTTTCTTT. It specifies CASKRQDVNTEAFF.

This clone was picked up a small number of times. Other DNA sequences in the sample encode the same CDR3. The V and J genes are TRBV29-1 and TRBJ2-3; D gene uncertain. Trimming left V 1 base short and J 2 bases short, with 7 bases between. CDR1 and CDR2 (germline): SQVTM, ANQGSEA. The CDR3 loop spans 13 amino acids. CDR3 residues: CSVEGTNTDTQYF. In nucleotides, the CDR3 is TGCAGCGTTGAAGGTACGAACACAGATACGCAGTATTTT.

The CDR3 DNA sequence: TGTGCCAGCAGCTCCGGGGCTTTCAGCTCCTACGAGCAGTACTTC. Its protein is CASSSGAFSSYEQYF. The chain carries TRBV11-2 and TRBJ2-7; perhaps D is TRBD1 or TRBD2 (5 bases each). V dropped 4 bases and J dropped 0 bases, with 13 bases sitting between them. The CDR3 covers 15 residues. The germline gives CDR1 SGHAT, CDR2 FQNNGV. The whole variable domain, remainder taken from reference TRBV11-2 and TRBJ2-7, is EAGVAQSPRYKIIEKRQSVAFWCNPISGHATLYWYQQILGQGPKLLIQFQNNGVVDDSQLPKDRFSAERLKGVDSTLKIQPAKLEDSAVYLCASSSGAFSSYEQYFGPGTRLTVT.

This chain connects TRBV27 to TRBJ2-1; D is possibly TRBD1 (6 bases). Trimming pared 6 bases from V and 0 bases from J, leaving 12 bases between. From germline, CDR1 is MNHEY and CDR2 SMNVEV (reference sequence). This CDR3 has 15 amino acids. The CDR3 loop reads CASSLDSRSYNEQFF. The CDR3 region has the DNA TGTGCCAGCAGCCTGGACAGCCGCTCCTACAATGAGCAGTTCTTC.

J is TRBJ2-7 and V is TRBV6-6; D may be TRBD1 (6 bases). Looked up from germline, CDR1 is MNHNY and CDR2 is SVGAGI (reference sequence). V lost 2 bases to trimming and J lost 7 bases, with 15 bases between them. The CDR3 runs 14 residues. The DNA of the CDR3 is TGTGCCAGCAGTTACGCCCAACAGGGAAGGGAGCAGTACTTC. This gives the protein CASSYAQQGREQYF.

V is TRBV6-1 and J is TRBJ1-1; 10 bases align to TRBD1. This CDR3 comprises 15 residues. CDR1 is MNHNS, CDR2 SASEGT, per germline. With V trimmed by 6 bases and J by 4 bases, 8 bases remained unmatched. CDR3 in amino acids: CASRRGWDRGTEAFF. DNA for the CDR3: TGTGCCAGCAGGCGAGGTTGGGACAGGGGCACTGAAGCTTTCTTT.

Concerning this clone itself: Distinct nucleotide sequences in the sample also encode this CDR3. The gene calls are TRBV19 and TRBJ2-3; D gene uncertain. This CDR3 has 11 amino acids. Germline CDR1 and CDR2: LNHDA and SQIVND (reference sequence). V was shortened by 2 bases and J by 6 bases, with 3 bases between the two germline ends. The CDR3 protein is CASSIRDTQYF. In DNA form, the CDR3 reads TGTGCCAGTAGTATACGGGATACGCAGTATTTT.

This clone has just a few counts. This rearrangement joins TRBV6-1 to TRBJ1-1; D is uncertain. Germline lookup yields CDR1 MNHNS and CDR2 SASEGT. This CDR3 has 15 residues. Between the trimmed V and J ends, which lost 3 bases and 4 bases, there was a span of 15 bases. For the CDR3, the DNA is TGTGCCAGCAGTGAGGGCCCTAACCACTTCACTGAAGCTTTCTTT. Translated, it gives CASSEGPNHFTEAFF.

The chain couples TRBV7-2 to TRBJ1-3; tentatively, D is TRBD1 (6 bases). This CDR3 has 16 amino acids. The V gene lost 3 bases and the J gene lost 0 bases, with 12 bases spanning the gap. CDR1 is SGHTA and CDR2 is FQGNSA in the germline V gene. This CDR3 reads CASSFGGPNSGNTIYF. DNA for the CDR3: TGTGCCAGCAGCTTCGGGGGGCCAAACTCTGGAAACACCATATATTTT.

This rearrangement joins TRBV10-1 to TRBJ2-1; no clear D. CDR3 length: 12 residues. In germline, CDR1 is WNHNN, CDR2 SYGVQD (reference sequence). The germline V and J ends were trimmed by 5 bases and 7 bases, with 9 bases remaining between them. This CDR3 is CASSTLLNEQFF. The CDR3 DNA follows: TGCGCCAGCAGTACCCTTCTGAATGAGCAGTTCTTC.

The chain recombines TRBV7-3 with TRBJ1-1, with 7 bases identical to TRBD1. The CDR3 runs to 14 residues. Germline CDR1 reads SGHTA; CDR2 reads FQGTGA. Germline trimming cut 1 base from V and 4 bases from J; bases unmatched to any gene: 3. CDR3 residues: CASSLRAGGTEAFF. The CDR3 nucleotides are TGTGCCAGCAGCTTAAGGGCAGGGGGCACTGAAGCTTTCTTT.

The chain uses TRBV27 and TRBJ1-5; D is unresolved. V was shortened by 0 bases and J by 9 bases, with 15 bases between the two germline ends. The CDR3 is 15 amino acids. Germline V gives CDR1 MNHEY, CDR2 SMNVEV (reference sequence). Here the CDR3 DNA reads TGTGCCAGCAGTTTATCAGAGGCCTCTATCAGGCCCCAGCATTTT. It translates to CASSLSEASIRPQHF.

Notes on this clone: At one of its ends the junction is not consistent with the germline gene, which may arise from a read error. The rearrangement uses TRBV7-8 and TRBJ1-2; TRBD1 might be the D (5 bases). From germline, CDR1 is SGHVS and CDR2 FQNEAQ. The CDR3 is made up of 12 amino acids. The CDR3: CASSLNGGMTVF. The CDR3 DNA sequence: TGTGCCAGCAGCTTAAATGGGGGGATGACCGTATTC. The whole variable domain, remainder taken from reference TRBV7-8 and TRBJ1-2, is GAGVSQSPRYKVAKRGQDVALRCDPISGHVSLFWYQQALGQGPEFLTYFQNEAQLDKSGLPSDRFFAERPEGSVSTLKIQRTQQEDSAVYLCASSLNGGMTVFGSGTRLTVV.

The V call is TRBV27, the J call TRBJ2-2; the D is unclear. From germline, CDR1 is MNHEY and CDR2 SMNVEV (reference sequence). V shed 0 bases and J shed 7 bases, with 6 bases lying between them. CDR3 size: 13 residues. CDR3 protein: CASSLSTYGELFF. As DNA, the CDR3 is TGTGCCAGCAGTTTATCGACTTACGGGGAGCTGTTTTTT.

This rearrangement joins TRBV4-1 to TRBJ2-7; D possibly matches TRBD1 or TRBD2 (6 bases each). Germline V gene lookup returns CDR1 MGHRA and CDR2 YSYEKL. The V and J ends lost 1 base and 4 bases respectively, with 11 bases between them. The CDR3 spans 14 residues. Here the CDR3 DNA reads TGCGCCAGCAGCCAAGTCGGGGGCCGATACGAGCAGTACTTC. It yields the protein CASSQVGGRYEQYF.

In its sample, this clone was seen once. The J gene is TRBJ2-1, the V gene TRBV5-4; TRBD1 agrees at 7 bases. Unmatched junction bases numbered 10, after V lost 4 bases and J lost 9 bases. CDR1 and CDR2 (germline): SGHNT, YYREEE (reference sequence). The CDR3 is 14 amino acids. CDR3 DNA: TGTGCCAGCAGCCCCGTCGGGACAGATCGTGAGCAGTTCTTC. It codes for CASSPVGTDREQFF.

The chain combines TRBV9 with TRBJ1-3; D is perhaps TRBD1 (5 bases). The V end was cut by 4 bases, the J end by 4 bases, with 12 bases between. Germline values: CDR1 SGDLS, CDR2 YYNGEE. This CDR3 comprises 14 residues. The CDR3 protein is CASSSTGLGNTIYF. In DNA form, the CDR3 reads TGTGCCAGCAGCTCAACAGGTTTGGGAAACACCATATATTTT.

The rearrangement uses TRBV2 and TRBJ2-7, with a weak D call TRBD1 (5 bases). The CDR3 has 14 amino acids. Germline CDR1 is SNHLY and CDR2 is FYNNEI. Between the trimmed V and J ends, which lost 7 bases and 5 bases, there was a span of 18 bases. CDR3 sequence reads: CASNGRVSFDEQYF. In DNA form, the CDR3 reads TGTGCCAGCAATGGCAGGGTATCTTTTGACGAGCAGTACTTC.

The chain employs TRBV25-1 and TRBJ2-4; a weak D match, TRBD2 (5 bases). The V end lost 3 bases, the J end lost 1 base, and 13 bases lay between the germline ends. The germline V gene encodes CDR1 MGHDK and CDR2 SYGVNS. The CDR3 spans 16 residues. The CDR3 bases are TGTGCCAGCAGTGAGACCCTAGGCGGGGCCAAAAACATTCAGTACTTC. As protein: CASSETLGGAKNIQYF.

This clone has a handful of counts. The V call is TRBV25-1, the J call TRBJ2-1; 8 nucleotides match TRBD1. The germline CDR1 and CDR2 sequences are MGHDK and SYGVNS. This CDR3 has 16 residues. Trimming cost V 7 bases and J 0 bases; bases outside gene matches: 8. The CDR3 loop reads CASMSGGQVSYNEQFF. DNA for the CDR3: TGTGCCAGCATGTCCGGGGGACAGGTCTCCTACAATGAGCAGTTCTTC.

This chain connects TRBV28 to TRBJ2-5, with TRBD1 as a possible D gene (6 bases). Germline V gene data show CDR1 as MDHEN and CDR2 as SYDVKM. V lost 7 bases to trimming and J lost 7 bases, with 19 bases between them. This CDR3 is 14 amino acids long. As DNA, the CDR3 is TGTGCCAGCACCCAGATAGACAGGCGGACGACCCAGTACTTC. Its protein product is CASTQIDRRTTQYF.

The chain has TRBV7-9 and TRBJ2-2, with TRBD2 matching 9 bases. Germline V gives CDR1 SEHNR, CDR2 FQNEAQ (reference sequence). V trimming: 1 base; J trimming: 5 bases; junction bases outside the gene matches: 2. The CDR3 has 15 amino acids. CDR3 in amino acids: CASSLEAGGTGELFF. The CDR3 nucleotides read TGTGCCAGCAGCTTAGAAGCGGGAGGAACCGGGGAGCTGTTTTTT.